These 11 T cell receptor beta chains originate from one sample sequenced in a study of regulatory T cells in long-lasting Graves disease. Time point in this sample: persistent/refractory GD, antithyroid drugs over 5 years with positive TRAb. Researchers made the TCR library from RNA that was extracted from PBMCs. Sequencing libraries for TCR beta were prepared with iRepertoire HTBI primers and Arm-PCR of CDR3 regions. TCRdb recomputed calls from the multiplex PCR reads with MiXCR, one row per CDR3 protein. This sample carries 400,000 or so distinct CDR3 sequences, roughly 20% of them seen once, and the ten largest clones take about 20%. The sample was peripheral blood mononuclear cells (PBMCs), taken when the disease was refractory, from a patient treated with antithyroid drugs. The receptors originated from a female donor with Graves disease.

There are a few counts of this clonotype. The chain joins TRBV20-1 to TRBJ2-7; D unclear. The CDR3 is 13 residues long. Germline V gene lookup returns CDR1 DFQATT and CDR2 SNEGSKA (reference sequence). Deletions cut 6 bases from V and 2 bases from J, with 14 bases between. The chain's CDR3 is CSAETISAYEQYF. The CDR3 DNA is TGCAGTGCCGAAACTATCTCGGCCTACGAGCAGTACTTC.

This chain links TRBV2 with TRBJ2-3, with D unresolved. Trimming took 3 bases from V and 6 from J, leaving 10 bases between them. Germline CDR1 reads SNHLY; CDR2 reads FYNNEI. The CDR3 loop spans 13 amino acids. CDR3 nucleotides: TGTGCCAGCAGTGACGACCTAAGGGATACGCAGTATTTT. Its translation: CASSDDLRDTQYF.

The chain couples TRBV30 to TRBJ1-3; 8 positions match TRBD1. This CDR3 has 12 amino acids. V was pared by 7 bases and J by 3 bases, with 2 bases of the junction left unmatched. Germline V gene sequence: CDR1 GTSNPN, CDR2 SVGIG (reference sequence). CDR3 region: CALTGDGNTIYF. CDR3 coding DNA: TGTGCCTTGACAGGGGATGGAAACACCATATATTTT.

The table lists this clonotype with many counts. V is TRBV9 and J is TRBJ2-5; TRBD2 matches 14 bases. Germline CDR1 is SGDLS and CDR2 is YYNGEE. The CDR3 contains 15 residues. The V and J ends lost 2 bases and 5 bases, in that order; junction bases with no gene match: 2. The chain's CDR3 is CASSVGTSGSETQYF. The CDR3 nucleotides read TGTGCCAGCAGCGTCGGGACTAGCGGGAGTGAGACCCAGTACTTC.

This clonotype was counted ten times or more. The gene calls are TRBV15 and TRBJ1-2; D is unclear. The germline CDR1 and CDR2 sequences are LNHNV and YYDKDF (reference sequence). This CDR3 spans 16 amino acids. Deletions cut 6 bases from V and 0 bases from J, with 17 bases between. The CDR3 DNA sequence: TGTGCCACCAGTCTGAGCCCCGGCAGGACTAACTATGGCTACACCTTC. Its protein is CATSLSPGRTNYGYTF.

This clonotype was detected a few times. The CDR3 nucleotides are TGTGCCAGCAGCTTAGCCCGACTAGCGGGAGAGGATAGCACAGATACGCAGTATTTT. As protein: CASSLARLAGEDSTDTQYF. The chain is built from TRBV11-2 and TRBJ2-3; 12 nucleotides match TRBD2. Germline V CDR1 and CDR2: SGHAT, FQNNGV. With 1 base clipped from V and 0 bases from J, the junction kept 8 bases outside the gene matches. CDR3 size: 19 residues.

This clonotype was seen only once. This chain uses TRBV10-3 with TRBJ2-7; possible D gene TRBD2, 6 bases. The germline gives CDR1 ENHRY, CDR2 SYGVKD. V shed 8 bases and J shed 12 bases, with 17 bases lying between them. The CDR3 totals 11 residues. The DNA for the CDR3 is TGTGCCATCTTTGTCGGGAGTGAGGTGTACTTC. Amino acids: CAIFVGSEVYF.

This clonotype was found a few times. The CDR3 nucleotides are TGCAGCGTTGAAGGGGACTCCTCCTACGAGCAGTACTTC. This sequence encodes CSVEGDSSYEQYF. The chain couples TRBV29-1 to TRBJ2-7; TRBD2 might be the D (6 bases). V lost 1 base to trimming and J lost 0 bases, with 7 bases between them. CDR1 is SQVTM, CDR2 ANQGSEA, per germline. This CDR3 contains 13 residues.

The J gene is TRBJ2-4, the V gene TRBV28; D gene uncertain. The CDR3 runs to 11 residues. CDR1 and CDR2 (germline): MDHEN, SYDVKM. Between the trimmed V and J ends, which lost 7 bases and 10 bases, there was a span of 11 bases. The CDR3 DNA sequence: TGTGCCAGCACCCATTCAGGTATTCAGTACTTC. It codes for CASTHSGIQYF.

This sequence joins TRBV2 and TRBJ2-1, with D unresolved. The length of the CDR3 is 12 residues. Germline V CDR1 and CDR2: SNHLY, FYNNEI. Trimming took off 8 bases at V and 7 bases at J, with 12 bases between the two ends. CDR3 DNA sequence: TGTGCCAGCTCTGCGGTAAATAATGAGCAGTTCTTC. It yields the protein CASSAVNNEQFF.

The chain uses TRBV20-1 and TRBJ2-5; 12 bases are a match to TRBD2. The CDR3 contains 13 residues. Germline CDR1 and CDR2: DFQATT and SNEGSKA (reference sequence). The CDR3 region is CGGTSGLRETQYF. CDR3 nucleotide sequence: TGCGGGGGGACTAGCGGGCTCCGAGAGACCCAGTACTTC.